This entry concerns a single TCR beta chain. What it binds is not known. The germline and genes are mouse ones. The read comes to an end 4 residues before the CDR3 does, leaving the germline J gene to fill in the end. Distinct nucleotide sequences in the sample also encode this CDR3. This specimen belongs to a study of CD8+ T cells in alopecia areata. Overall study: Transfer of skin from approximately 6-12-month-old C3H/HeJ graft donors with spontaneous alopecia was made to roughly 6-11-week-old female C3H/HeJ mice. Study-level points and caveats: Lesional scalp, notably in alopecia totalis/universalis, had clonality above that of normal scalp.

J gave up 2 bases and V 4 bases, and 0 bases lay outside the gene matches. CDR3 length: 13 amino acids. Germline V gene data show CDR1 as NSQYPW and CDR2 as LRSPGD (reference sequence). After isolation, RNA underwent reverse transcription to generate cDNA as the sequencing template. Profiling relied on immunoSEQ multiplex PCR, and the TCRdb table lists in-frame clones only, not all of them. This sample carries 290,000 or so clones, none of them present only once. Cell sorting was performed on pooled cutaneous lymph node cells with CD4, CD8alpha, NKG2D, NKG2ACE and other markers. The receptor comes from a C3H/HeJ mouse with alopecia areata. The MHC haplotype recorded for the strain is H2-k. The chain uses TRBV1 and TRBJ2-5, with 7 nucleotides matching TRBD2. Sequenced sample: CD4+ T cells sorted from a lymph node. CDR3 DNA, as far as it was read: TGCACCTGCAGTGGGACTGGCCAAGAC. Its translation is CTCSGTGQD. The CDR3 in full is CTCSGTGQDTQYF.